Presented here are 16 T cell receptor beta chains from one specimen sequenced in a study of cytomegalovirus exposure and HLA in healthy donors. The PCR contained 60 Vbeta and 13 Jbeta primers. Sequenced by immunoSEQ multiplex PCR; TCRdb stores in-frame clones only, minus some. This sample has about 200,000 clones, with around four fifths found just once. The sample was PBMCs. The receptors were sampled from a woman aged 45-65 years in good health and CMV-seropositive.

This chain links TRBV18 with TRBJ1-3, with 7 bases matching TRBD1. The CDR3 totals 17 residues. In germline, CDR1 is KGHSH, CDR2 LQKENI. Trimming removed 3 bases from V and 3 bases from J; junction bases left unmatched: 11. The CDR3 reads CASSPVQQGLNGNTIYF. CDR3 in DNA: TGTGCCAGCTCACCGGTACAACAGGGGCTGAATGGAAACACCATATATTTT.

The gene calls are TRBV6-5 and TRBJ2-1; TRBD2 matches at 7 bases. J was trimmed by 4 bases and V by 7 bases; bases with no gene match: 10. CDR1 is MNHEY, CDR2 SVGAGI, per germline. CDR3 size: 15 residues. CDR3 protein: CASTSQWGGYNEQFF. CDR3 sequence (DNA): TGTGCCAGCACTTCGCAATGGGGGGGGTACAATGAGCAGTTCTTC.

Of note for this clone: Other DNA sequences in this specimen translate into the identical CDR3. The chain links TRBV13 to TRBJ2-1; tentatively, D is TRBD1 (5 bases). Germline V gene sequence: CDR1 PRHDT, CDR2 FYEKMQ (reference sequence). V lost 3 bases to trimming and J lost 8 bases, with 17 bases between them. CDR3 length: 15 amino acids. CDR3: CASSFRGGSLDEQFF. Here the CDR3 DNA reads TGTGCCAGCAGCTTTAGGGGCGGATCCCTCGATGAGCAGTTCTTC.

The rearrangement uses TRBV5-1 and TRBJ1-5; the match to TRBD1 covers 8 bases. This CDR3 spans 15 amino acids. With V trimmed by 0 bases and J by 6 bases, 5 bases remained unmatched. CDR1 and CDR2 from the germline V gene are SGHRS and YFSETQ. The CDR3 loop reads CASSLGGQVGQPQHF. The CDR3 nucleotides read TGCGCCAGCAGCTTGGGGGGACAGGTAGGTCAGCCCCAGCATTTT.

The CDR3 region is CASSLVLSPNEQFF. The CDR3 DNA reads as TGCGCCAGCAGCTTGGTTCTTTCCCCTAATGAGCAGTTCTTC. The rearrangement links TRBV5-1 to TRBJ2-1; D not resolved. V gave up 0 bases and J gave up 7 bases, with 11 bases separating them. This CDR3 is built from 14 residues. CDR1 and CDR2 from the germline V gene are SGHRS and YFSETQ.

This clone has just a few counts. The CDR3 DNA reads as TGCGCCAGCAGCCAAGTGTCGGGAGTGGGAAACATTCAGTACTTC. As protein: CASSQVSGVGNIQYF. The J gene is TRBJ2-4, the V gene TRBV4-1, with D maybe TRBD2 (6 bases). Trimming took off 1 base at V and 6 bases at J, with 13 bases between the two ends. Germline CDR1 MGHRA, CDR2 YSYEKL. This CDR3 comprises 15 residues.

The chain carries TRBV10-3 and TRBJ1-4; maybe TRBD1 (6 bases). This CDR3 contains 15 residues. CDR1 is ENHRY and CDR2 is SYGVKD in the germline V gene. The V and J ends lost 5 bases and 3 bases respectively, with 13 bases between them. The CDR3 loop reads CAISLEGGPNEKLFF. As DNA, the CDR3 is TGTGCCATCAGTCTAGAAGGGGGTCCTAATGAAAAACTGTTTTTT.

This clone was picked up a small number of times. The rearrangement joins TRBV19 to TRBJ1-2; no firm D call. Trimming cost V 5 bases and J 1 base, with 20 bases left between them. The germline V gene has CDR1 LNHDA and CDR2 SQIVND (reference sequence). The CDR3 totals 17 residues. The CDR3 here is CASSFGLFRRLNYGYTF. In DNA, the CDR3 is TGTGCCAGTAGTTTTGGACTGTTCCGAAGACTTAACTATGGCTACACCTTC.

CDR3 in amino acids: CASSLGQSYEQYF. CDR3 DNA sequence: TGTGCCAGCAGTTTAGGACAGTCCTACGAGCAGTACTTC. J is TRBJ2-7 and V is TRBV28; D is possibly TRBD1 (6 bases). Germline V lookup: CDR1 MDHEN, CDR2 SYDVKM. Trimming removed 2 bases at V and 1 base at J, with 6 bases between. CDR3 size: 13 residues.

The V gene is TRBV18, the J gene TRBJ2-7; a weak D match, TRBD2 (5 bases). Trimming took off 3 bases at V and 2 bases at J, with 8 bases between the two ends. CDR3 length: 13 amino acids. The V gene's germline CDR1 is KGHSH and CDR2 LQKENI. The CDR3 loop is CASSPPGTYEQYF. The DNA of the CDR3 is TGTGCCAGCTCACCTCCGGGGACCTACGAGCAGTACTTC.

The CDR3 spells CASSEWGQVNIQYF. The CDR3 nucleotides read TGTGCCAGCAGTGAATGGGGACAGGTAAACATTCAGTACTTC. The rearrangement uses TRBV2 and TRBJ2-4, with 8 bases fitting TRBD1. V lost 2 bases, J lost 6 bases, and 3 bases stayed unmatched. This CDR3 comprises 14 residues. In germline, CDR1 is SNHLY, CDR2 FYNNEI.

The chain carries TRBV10-3 and TRBJ2-7; D perhaps matches TRBD1 (6 bases). The germline V gene encodes CDR1 ENHRY and CDR2 SYGVKD. V was shortened by 7 bases and J by 2 bases, with 24 bases between the two germline ends. The CDR3 has 17 residues. CDR3: CAIMRRQVLEGAYEQYF. In DNA form, the CDR3 reads TGTGCCATCATGAGGAGACAGGTTCTTGAGGGAGCCTACGAGCAGTACTTC.

The V and J genes are TRBV10-3 and TRBJ1-4; D is unresolved. The V gene lost 3 bases and the J gene lost 8 bases, with 10 bases spanning the gap. Germline V gene sequence: CDR1 ENHRY, CDR2 SYGVKD. The CDR3 has 13 residues. In DNA, the CDR3 is TGTGCCATCAGTGACCCCTCTCAGGAAAAACTGTTTTTT. Translation: CAISDPSQEKLFF.

There are a few counts of this clone. The rearrangement joins TRBV5-6 to TRBJ1-2; 7 bases fit TRBD1. The germline V gene encodes CDR1 SGHDT and CDR2 YYEEEE. Germline trimming cut 0 bases from V and 4 bases from J; bases unmatched to any gene: 6. The CDR3 sequence is 15 residues long. The CDR3 bases are TGTGCCAGCAGCTTGGGCGGGACAGCGACCTATGGCTACACCTTC. Protein product: CASSLGGTATYGYTF. The variable domain in full, completed from reference TRBV5-6 and TRBJ1-2, reads DAGVTQSPTHLIKTRGQQVTLRCSPKSGHDTVSWYQQALGQGPQFIFQYYEEEERQRGNFPDRFSGHQFPNYSSELNVNALLLGDSALYLCASSLGGTATYGYTFGSGTRLTVV.

A word on this clone: The junction departs from germline at one end; a sequencing error may be responsible. V usage is TRBV7-7 and J usage is TRBJ1-1; D perhaps matches TRBD1 (5 bases). This CDR3 spans 13 amino acids. Germline V CDR1 and CDR2: SSHAT, FNYEAQ (reference sequence). CDR3 bases: TGTGCTAGCAGCTTAAGCCGACAGACTGAAGCTTTCTTT. Its protein product is CASSLSRQTEAFF.

The gene calls are TRBV6-5 and TRBJ2-1; 7 bases line up with TRBD2. Per the germline V gene, CDR1 is MNHEY and CDR2 is SVGAGI. V shed 2 bases, J shed 9 bases, and the junction held 10 bases outside the gene matches. The CDR3 runs to 15 residues. CDR3 nucleotide sequence: TGTGCCAGCAGTTACAGGGTTCTGGCGGGAGTTGAGCAGTTCTTC. As protein: CASSYRVLAGVEQFF.